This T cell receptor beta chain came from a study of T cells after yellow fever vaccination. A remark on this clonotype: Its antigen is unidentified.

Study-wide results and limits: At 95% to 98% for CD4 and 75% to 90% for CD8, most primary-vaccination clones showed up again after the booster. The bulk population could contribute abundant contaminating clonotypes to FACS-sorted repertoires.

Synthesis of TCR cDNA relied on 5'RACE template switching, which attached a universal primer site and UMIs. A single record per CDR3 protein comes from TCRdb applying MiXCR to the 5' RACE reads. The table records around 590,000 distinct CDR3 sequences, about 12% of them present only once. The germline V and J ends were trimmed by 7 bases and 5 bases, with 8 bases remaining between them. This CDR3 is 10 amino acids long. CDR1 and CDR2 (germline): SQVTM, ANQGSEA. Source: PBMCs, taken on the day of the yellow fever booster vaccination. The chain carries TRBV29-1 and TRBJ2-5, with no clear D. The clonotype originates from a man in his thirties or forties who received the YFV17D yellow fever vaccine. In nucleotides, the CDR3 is TGCAGCGGTCTACGGGAGACCCAGTACTTC. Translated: CSGLRETQYF.